The 12 T cell receptor beta chains below all came from one sample that was sequenced in a study of cytomegalovirus exposure and HLA in healthy donors. PCR involved 60 Vbeta and 13 Jbeta primers. Profiling relied on immunoSEQ multiplex PCR, and the TCRdb table lists in-frame clones only, not all of them. The repertoire holds approximately 150,000 clones, with around 68% as singletons. Specimen: PBMCs. The receptors shown here come from a man between 45 and 60 years old in good health and CMV-seronegative.

V gene TRBV7-8 combines with J gene TRBJ2-7, with D uncertain. The V and J ends lost 4 bases and 2 bases respectively, with 9 bases between them. Germline V gene data show CDR1 as SGHVS and CDR2 as FQNEAQ. The CDR3 loop spans 13 amino acids. The CDR3 is CASSWYETYEQYF. The CDR3 nucleotides are TGTGCCAGCAGCTGGTATGAGACCTACGAGCAGTACTTC.

The chain employs TRBV6-1 and TRBJ2-1; TRBD1 matches 8 bases. Unmatched junction bases numbered 6, after V lost 1 base and J lost 4 bases. The CDR3 is made up of 16 amino acids. Germline V gene sequence: CDR1 MNHNS, CDR2 SASEGT. The CDR3 DNA follows: TGTGCCAGCAGTGAAGTGGGACAGGTACTATACAATGAGCAGTTCTTC. Translated: CASSEVGQVLYNEQFF.

The rearrangement joins TRBV6-1 to TRBJ2-1, with D maybe TRBD2 (6 bases). CDR1 and CDR2 from the germline V gene are MNHNS and SASEGT. The CDR3 is made up of 12 amino acids. The V end was cut by 6 bases, the J end by 10 bases, with 13 bases between. In DNA form, the CDR3 reads TGTGCCAGCAGAACAGGCGGGGAAGAGCAGTTCTTC. Translation gives CASRTGGEEQFF.

The rearrangement joins TRBV25-1 to TRBJ1-1; D is possibly TRBD1 (5 bases). CDR3 size: 13 residues. Per the germline V gene, CDR1 is MGHDK and CDR2 is SYGVNS. Trimming took off 10 bases at V and 1 base at J, with 13 bases between the two ends. The CDR3 nucleotides are TGTGCCACCGGGGGACTGAGGAACACTGAAGCTTTCTTT. Its protein product is CATGGLRNTEAFF.

This clone was detected once. This chain joins TRBV11-2 and TRBJ2-5; weak D call: TRBD2 (7 bases). Germline-derived CDR1 and CDR2 are SGHAT and FQNNGV. Trimming removed 6 bases from V and 5 bases from J, with 10 bases in between. The CDR3 runs 12 residues. This CDR3 is CASRGGAETQYF. The CDR3 nucleotides are TGTGCCAGCAGAGGGGGGGCGGAGACCCAGTACTTC.

The chain uses TRBV5-4 and TRBJ1-2; 9 nucleotides align to TRBD1. The CDR3 spans 13 residues. Germline V CDR1 and CDR2: SGHNT, YYREEE (reference sequence). V shed 2 bases and J 8 bases; nucleotides not matched to a gene: 4. The CDR3, as DNA: TGTGCCAGCAGCTTACAGGGGGCGGAAGGCTACACCTTC. Translating gives CASSLQGAEGYTF. The variable domain in full, with the rest retrieved from reference TRBV5-4 and TRBJ1-2, is ETGVTQSPTHLIKTRGQQVTLRCSSQSGHNTVSWYQQALGQGPQFIFQYYREEENGRGNFPPRFSGLQFPNYSSELNVNALELDDSALYLCASSLQGAEGYTFGSGTRLTVV.

This clone has just one count. The chain uses TRBV4-1 and TRBJ2-4; TRBD2 aligns across 12 bases. Germline V gene data show CDR1 as MGHRA and CDR2 as YSYEKL. CDR3 length: 19 residues. V shed 4 bases, J shed 0 bases, and the junction held 10 bases outside the gene matches. CDR3 sequence (DNA): TGCGCCAGCAGCCCGACTAGCGGGGGTTCGAAGCTAGCCAAAAACATTCAGTACTTC. It specifies CASSPTSGGSKLAKNIQYF.

A few counts support this clone. The chain employs TRBV7-3 and TRBJ2-7, with TRBD1 matching over 9 bases. CDR1 is SGHTA, CDR2 FQGTGA, per germline. CDR3 length: 14 amino acids. V shed 4 bases and J 0 bases; nucleotides not matched to a gene: 1. The CDR3 DNA is TGTGCCAGCAGCTCGACAGGGGGCTCCTACGAGCAGTACTTC. Translated, it gives CASSSTGGSYEQYF.

Only a few counts were recorded for this clone. This sequence joins TRBV7-3 and TRBJ2-2, with 7 bases lining up with TRBD1. This CDR3 is built from 15 residues. CDR1 is SGHTA, CDR2 FQGTGA, per germline. V trimming: 1 base; J trimming: 5 bases; junction bases outside the gene matches: 4. This CDR3 is CASSLMTGRTGELFF. CDR3 nucleotides: TGTGCCAGCAGCTTAATGACAGGGCGTACCGGGGAGCTGTTTTTT.

The chain is built from TRBV5-4 and TRBJ2-3; 7 positions match TRBD2. Trimming removed 2 bases from V and 7 bases from J; junction bases left unmatched: 10. CDR3 length: 15 residues. CDR1 and CDR2 (germline): SGHNT, YYREEE (reference sequence). The CDR3 sequence: CASSLMTGRGYTQYF. CDR3 DNA: TGTGCCAGCAGCTTAATGACGGGGAGGGGATATACGCAGTATTTT.

The J gene is TRBJ2-7, the V gene TRBV19; possible D gene TRBD1, 6 bases. The CDR3 loop spans 14 amino acids. The germline CDR1 and CDR2 sequences are LNHDA and SQIVND (reference sequence). The V and J ends lost 4 bases and 1 base respectively, with 11 bases between them. The CDR3 DNA follows: TGTGCCAGTAGTACCGGACAGCCATCCTACGAGCAGTACTTC. Protein product: CASSTGQPSYEQYF.

V is TRBV5-4 and J is TRBJ2-1, with TRBD2 matching over 14 bases. Trimming removed 4 bases from V and 6 bases from J; junction bases left unmatched: 3. The CDR3 covers 15 residues. In germline, CDR1 is SGHNT, CDR2 YYREEE (reference sequence). CDR3 sequence (DNA): TGTGCCAGCAGCGGGACTAGCGGGGGTATCAATGAGCAGTTCTTC. It encodes CASSGTSGGINEQFF. The entire variable domain, with the rest obtained from reference TRBV5-4 and TRBJ2-1, is as follows: ETGVTQSPTHLIKTRGQQVTLRCSSQSGHNTVSWYQQALGQGPQFIFQYYREEENGRGNFPPRFSGLQFPNYSSELNVNALELDDSALYLCASSGTSGGINEQFFGPGTRLTVL.